The source of this TCR beta chain is a study of shared clonotypes between healthy human individuals. Study-wide findings and caveats: Among donors, sharing of clonotypes was expected to be affected by sequencing depth.

The count of this clone is one. The antigen remains unidentified. Trimming cost V 0 bases and J 6 bases, with 6 bases left between them. The CDR3 is made up of 13 amino acids. Germline-derived CDR1 and CDR2 are SGHTA and FQGTGA. All donors were Caucasian adults living in Nashville, Tennessee. In replicate PCRs of sorted subsets, about 190 ng DNA, roughly 27,000 T cell genomes, was used. TCRdb keeps only in-frame clones here, not all; method: immunoSEQ multiplex PCR. The data hold about 1.5 million clones, with nearly 99% observed a single time. The sequence derives from a man younger than 45 in good health. This chain joins TRBV7-3 and TRBJ2-1; D gene unclear. Specimen: naive CD4+ T cells sorted from blood. The subset was: CD45RA+ positively selected. The DNA of the CDR3 is TGTGCCAGCAGCTTAACGGGTCGCAATGAGCAGTTCTTC. This sequence encodes CASSLTGRNEQFF.